A single TCR beta chain is shown here with its context. Its antigen remains unknown. CDR3 length: 15 residues. Trimming left V 4 bases short and J 0 bases short, with 10 bases between. Germline-derived CDR1 and CDR2 are SGHDN and FVKESK. Time point indicated: week 23, last vaccination. All doses held 300 ug of mutant IDH1 20-mer peptide, with topical imiquimod. The data stem from a study of a mutant IDH1 vaccine in newly diagnosed glioma. Study-wide background: Patients had eight vaccinations, in weeks 1, 3, 5, 7, 11, 15, 19 and 23. Patients got their first vaccination 4-6 weeks after radiotherapy alone, or with temozolomide cycles.

Clones were read by immunoSEQ multiplex PCR, and TCRdb kept only the in-frame ones, dropping some. The table includes 35,000 to 50,000 clones, approximately 84% detected once. The sequence was obtained from a woman under 30 with glioma. Some clones in this sample may be carry-over from other donors' samples. The source material was PBMCs, sampled from a glioma patient whose treatment included an IDH1 peptide vaccine. The rearrangement joins TRBV14 to TRBJ1-3; no definite D call. CDR3 in DNA: TGTGCCAGCAGCCCCCGGATCGTCTCTGGAAACACCATATATTTT. Amino acid sequence: CASSPRIVSGNTIYF.